This entry lists 5 T cell receptor beta chains sequenced from one sample in a study of cytomegalovirus exposure and HLA in healthy donors. Using immunoSEQ multiplex PCR, the repertoire was profiled, and TCRdb retains in-frame clones only, with some absent. This table has around 120,000 clones, more than 75% appearing once. Material for sequencing was PBMCs. The receptors originated from a man between 18 and 35 years old in good health and CMV-seronegative.

The gene calls are TRBV11-2 and TRBJ1-1; D is uncertain. The CDR3 is 11 amino acids. Germline CDR1 SGHAT, CDR2 FQNNGV. V was shortened by 1 base and J by 10 bases, with 7 bases between the two germline ends. The CDR3 sequence is CASSLGAGAFF. The CDR3 DNA reads TGTGCCAGCAGCTTAGGGGCGGGAGCTTTCTTT. Filled out from reference TRBV11-2 and TRBJ1-1, the complete variable domain reads EAGVAQSPRYKIIEKRQSVAFWCNPISGHATLYWYQQILGQGPKLLIQFQNNGVVDDSQLPKDRFSAERLKGVDSTLKIQPAKLEDSAVYLCASSLGAGAFFGQGTRLTVV.

As regards this clone: This specimen includes other DNA sequences encoding the same CDR3. The chain's CDR3 is CASSIRGQGNTEAFF. The DNA of the CDR3 is TGTGCCAGTAGTATAAGAGGACAGGGGAACACTGAAGCTTTCTTT. The rearrangement joins TRBV19 to TRBJ1-1; 8 positions agree with TRBD1. CDR1 and CDR2 from the germline V gene are LNHDA and SQIVND (reference sequence). This CDR3 is built from 15 residues. V shed 2 bases, J shed 1 base, and the junction held 3 bases outside the gene matches.

This chain uses TRBV6-5 with TRBJ1-3; 7 positions match TRBD1. The trim removed 0 bases at V and 3 bases at J, leaving 2 bases unmatched. This CDR3 spans 15 amino acids. In germline, CDR1 is MNHEY, CDR2 SVGAGI. DNA of the CDR3: TGTGCCAGCAGTTACTCGACAGGGAGTGGAAACACCATATATTTT. Encoded protein: CASSYSTGSGNTIYF.

The chain employs TRBV15 and TRBJ1-2; tentatively, D is TRBD1 (5 bases). CDR3 size: 17 residues. Trimming shortened V by 0 bases and J by 7 bases, and 21 bases separated the two germline ends. From germline, CDR1 is LNHNV and CDR2 YYDKDF (reference sequence). CDR3: CATSREGIGGAQRGYTF. The CDR3 DNA reads as TGTGCCACCAGCAGAGAGGGTATCGGAGGGGCCCAGCGTGGCTACACCTTC.

This chain links TRBV30 with TRBJ2-1, with 7 bases fitting TRBD2. Germline V lookup: CDR1 GTSNPN, CDR2 SVGIG (reference sequence). The V segment lost 5 bases and the J segment 8 bases; nucleotides outside the gene matches: 9. The CDR3 runs 13 residues. The CDR3 loop is CAWGQTSPHEQFF. The CDR3, as DNA: TGTGCCTGGGGCCAGACTAGCCCCCATGAGCAGTTCTTC.